These 20 T cell receptor beta chains were sequenced from one sample in a study of cytotoxic CD8 clonotypes in ibrutinib-treated CLL. The data were produced by immunoSEQ multiplex PCR, yet TCRdb's version contains in-frame clones alone and is incomplete. This table has some 140,000 clones, about 91% appearing once. The sample in question was PBMCs, obtained after 12 months of ibrutinib treatment. The receptors here all came from a human donor with chronic lymphocytic leukemia.

This clone was picked up a small number of times. Other nucleotide sequences from this sample produce the same CDR3. This chain joins TRBV5-1 and TRBJ1-1; weak D call: TRBD1 (5 bases). V lost 0 bases and J 1 base, leaving 7 bases between the germline ends. CDR1 is SGHRS, CDR2 YFSETQ, per germline. The CDR3 has 14 amino acids. CDR3 nucleotides: TGCGCCAGCAGCTTGGGGGACGGGAACACTGAAGCTTTCTTT. Translated, it gives CASSLGDGNTEAFF. Variable domain in full (rest from reference TRBV5-1 and TRBJ1-1): KAGVTQTPRYLIKTRGQQVTLSCSPISGHRSVSWYQQTPGQGLQFLFEYFSETQRNKGNFPGRFSGRQFSNSRSEMNVSTLELGDSALYLCASSLGDGNTEAFFGQGTRLTVV.

This chain links TRBV28 with TRBJ2-7, with 7 bases aligning to TRBD1. The J segment lost 2 bases and the V segment lost 9 bases, leaving 7 bases of the junction unmatched. This CDR3 has 13 residues. Looked up from germline, CDR1 is MDHEN and CDR2 is SYDVKM. CDR3 nucleotide sequence: TGTGCCAGTCGCCGGGACAGCACCTACGAGCAGTACTTC. Translation: CASRRDSTYEQYF.

The V call is TRBV19, the J call TRBJ1-2; maybe TRBD1 (5 bases). The germline V gene has CDR1 LNHDA and CDR2 SQIVND (reference sequence). This CDR3 has 12 residues. The V gene lost 7 bases and the J gene lost 3 bases, with 9 bases spanning the gap. CDR3 nucleotide sequence: TGTGCCAGTACGGGGCTTCACTATGGCTACACCTTC. As protein: CASTGLHYGYTF. Based on the CDR3 plus reference TRBV19 and TRBJ1-2, the full variable domain is DGGITQSPKYLFRKEGQNVTLSCEQNLNHDAMYWYRQDPGQGLRLIYYSQIVNDFQKGDIAEGYSVSREKKESFPLTVTSAQKNPTAFYLCASTGLHYGYTFGSGTRLTVV.

The V call is TRBV6-5, the J call TRBJ2-2; D unclear. This CDR3 is built from 15 residues. The V end was cut by 4 bases, the J end by 5 bases, with 14 bases between. CDR1 and CDR2 (germline): MNHEY, SVGAGI. This chain's CDR3 is CASSFKSPRTGELFF. The CDR3 region has the DNA TGTGCCAGCAGTTTCAAGTCCCCGAGGACCGGGGAGCTGTTTTTT.

V and J are TRBV19 and TRBJ1-4, with 10 nucleotides matching TRBD1. The CDR3 runs to 16 residues. The V segment lost 1 base and the J segment 4 bases; nucleotides outside the gene matches: 3. The germline V gene encodes CDR1 LNHDA and CDR2 SQIVND (reference sequence). CDR3 bases: TGTGCCAGTAGTATAGGATGGACAGGGGGTAATGAAAAACTGTTTTTT. This translates into CASSIGWTGGNEKLFF. Complete variable domain (other parts from reference TRBV19 and TRBJ1-4): DGGITQSPKYLFRKEGQNVTLSCEQNLNHDAMYWYRQDPGQGLRLIYYSQIVNDFQKGDIAEGYSVSREKKESFPLTVTSAQKNPTAFYLCASSIGWTGGNEKLFFGSGTQLSVL.

The chain employs TRBV6-5 and TRBJ2-2, with unresolved D. The CDR3 is 12 residues long. Per germline, CDR1 MNHEY and CDR2 SVGAGI. Trimming cost V 6 bases and J 0 bases, with 2 bases left between them. CDR3 protein: CASSANTGELFF. The CDR3 bases are TGTGCCAGCAGCGCGAACACCGGGGAGCTGTTTTTT.

V usage is TRBV6-5 and J usage is TRBJ1-3; maybe TRBD1 (6 bases). This CDR3 is built from 14 residues. Germline CDR1 is MNHEY and CDR2 is SVGAGI. V was shortened by 6 bases and J by 4 bases, with 13 bases between the two germline ends. CDR3 sequence (DNA): TGTGCCAGCAGAAGTGGGGGCCCAGGAAACACCATATATTTT. This sequence encodes CASRSGGPGNTIYF.

The gene calls are TRBV7-3 and TRBJ2-7; the match to TRBD2 covers 9 bases. CDR3 size: 11 residues. J lost 5 bases, V lost 8 bases, and 1 base had no gene match. CDR1 SGHTA and CDR2 FQGTGA come from the germline V gene. Here the CDR3 DNA reads TGTGCCAGCGCGGGAGGGAACGAGCAGTACTTC. Translation gives CASAGGNEQYF.

This chain uses TRBV5-1 with TRBJ1-3; D is uncertain. Deletions cut 4 bases from V and 4 bases from J, with 12 bases between. Germline V gives CDR1 SGHRS, CDR2 YFSETQ. There are 14 residues in the CDR3. The CDR3 DNA reads TGCGCCAGCAGCACCGCTCAAGGCGGAAACACCATATATTTT. Translated: CASSTAQGGNTIYF.

The chain combines TRBV6-1 with TRBJ1-1, with 7 bases aligning to TRBD1. The CDR3 runs to 15 residues. Germline CDR1 and CDR2: MNHNS and SASEGT. V lost 5 bases to trimming and J lost 2 bases; unmatched junction nucleotides: 8. CDR3 protein: CASSNLGTDNTEAFF. As DNA, the CDR3 is TGTGCCAGCAGTAACCTCGGGACAGACAACACTGAAGCTTTCTTT.

The V gene is TRBV5-4, the J gene TRBJ2-5; no clear D gene. CDR1 and CDR2 (germline): SGHNT, YYREEE (reference sequence). V lost 5 bases, J lost 5 bases, and 10 bases lay in between. The CDR3 totals 12 residues. CDR3 in amino acids: CASSPSGETQYF. DNA of the CDR3: TGTGCCAGCAGTCCTAGTGGGGAGACCCAGTACTTC.

The chain employs TRBV29-1 and TRBJ2-1, with 8 nucleotides matching TRBD1. This CDR3 has 13 residues. Unmatched junction bases numbered 8, after V lost 6 bases and J lost 7 bases. Germline V gene lookup returns CDR1 SQVTM and CDR2 ANQGSEA. The chain's CDR3 is CSVQRTGKNEQFF. The CDR3 coding sequence is TGCAGCGTCCAACGGACAGGGAAGAATGAGCAGTTCTTC.

The V gene is TRBV4-2, the J gene TRBJ2-4, with D possibly being TRBD2 (5 bases). From germline, CDR1 is LGHNA and CDR2 YNFKEQ. The CDR3 totals 17 residues. Trimming took off 1 base at V and 8 bases at J, with 21 bases between the two ends. The CDR3 here is CASSQGRTTDRGHIQYF. The CDR3 bases are TGTGCCAGCAGCCAAGGGAGGACCACCGACCGGGGTCACATTCAGTACTTC.

This chain uses TRBV4-2 with TRBJ1-3; D is unresolved. CDR3 size: 16 residues. V was cut by 0 bases and J by 4 bases, with 13 bases left in between. Per germline, CDR1 LGHNA and CDR2 YNFKEQ. Written as DNA, the CDR3 is TGTGCCAGCAGCCAAGATATTCTCTTGGCGGGAAACACCATATATTTT. Translated, it gives CASSQDILLAGNTIYF.

The J gene is TRBJ2-2, the V gene TRBV5-4, with 8 bases aligning to TRBD2. This CDR3 has 17 residues. Unmatched junction bases numbered 8, after V lost 4 bases and J lost 0 bases. Germline CDR1 and CDR2: SGHNT and YYREEE (reference sequence). Here the CDR3 reads CASSRIISGTNTGELFF. The CDR3 nucleotides are TGTGCCAGCAGCCGAATTATTAGCGGGACGAACACCGGGGAGCTGTTTTTT.

This chain uses TRBV7-9 with TRBJ2-3; 11 nucleotides line up with TRBD2. Trimming removed 6 bases from V and 8 bases from J; junction bases left unmatched: 10. Per germline, CDR1 SEHNR and CDR2 FQNEAQ (reference sequence). The CDR3 runs 15 residues. For the CDR3, the DNA is TGTGCCAGCAGTCCCACTAGCGGGAGTGGGGGTACGCAGTATTTT. Translated, it gives CASSPTSGSGGTQYF. Full variable domain (missing parts from reference TRBV7-9 and TRBJ2-3): DTGVSQNPRHKITKRGQNVTFRCDPISEHNRLYWYRQTLGQGPEFLTYFQNEAQLEKSRLLSDRFSAERPKGSFSTLEIQRTEQGDSAMYLCASSPTSGSGGTQYFGPGTRLTVL.

The chain carries TRBV10-1 and TRBJ2-7; TRBD1 matches at 9 bases. CDR1 is WNHNN and CDR2 is SYGVQD in the germline V gene (reference sequence). CDR3 length: 13 residues. The V and J ends lost 6 bases and 4 bases, in that order; junction bases with no gene match: 4. In nucleotides, the CDR3 is TGCGCCAGCAGCCGCGACAGGGGGTACGAGCAGTACTTC. Translating gives CASSRDRGYEQYF.

The chain recombines TRBV20-1 with TRBJ2-7; 7 bases map to TRBD1. The CDR3 consists of 11 residues. Per germline, CDR1 DFQATT and CDR2 SNEGSKA (reference sequence). J was trimmed by 7 bases and V by 3 bases; bases with no gene match: 3. CDR3 sequence reads: CSASRGREQYF. The CDR3 bases are TGCAGTGCTAGTAGGGGGCGGGAGCAGTACTTC.

CDR3 nucleotides: TGCGCCAGCAGCCACGGTTACAATGAGCAGTTCTTC. It specifies CASSHGYNEQFF. The rearrangement joins TRBV4-3 to TRBJ2-1; D call uncertain. The V and J ends lost 3 bases and 4 bases respectively, with 4 bases between them. Germline V gene sequence: CDR1 LGHNA, CDR2 YSLEER. The CDR3 spans 12 residues.

V usage is TRBV20-1 and J usage is TRBJ2-7; no clear D. This CDR3 has 11 amino acids. CDR1 and CDR2 (germline): DFQATT, SNEGSKA (reference sequence). V was shortened by 1 base and J by 4 bases, with 5 bases between the two germline ends. Here the CDR3 reads CSARVGYEQYF. The CDR3 DNA follows: TGCAGTGCTAGAGTCGGGTACGAGCAGTACTTC.